Listed below are T cell receptor beta chains from one sample, sequenced in a study of cytomegalovirus exposure and HLA in healthy donors. TCRdb's copy holds only in-frame clones and misses some; the assay was immunoSEQ multiplex PCR. Of 150,000 or so clones in the sample, roughly 79% were seen once. The sequenced material came from PBMCs. The receptor source for this set is a woman under 30 in good health and CMV-seropositive. CDR3s include the opening cysteine and the closing phenylalanine or tryptophan. The D gene is left open where the match is weak. Clone size is stated in some rows and not others, as once, few, many or a class when expanded.

D gene: TRBD1; V gene: TRBV13; clone size: once; J gene: TRBJ2-1; CDR3 protein: CASSLGQGARNEQFF; CDR3 DNA: TGTGCCAGCAGCTTAGGACAGGGGGCCAGAAATGAGCAGTTCTTC
D gene: TRBD1; V gene: TRBV7-9; clone size: few; J gene: TRBJ1-6; CDR3 protein: CASSPGTGDNSPLHF; CDR3 DNA: TGTGCCAGCAGCCCCGGGACAGGAGATAATTCACCCCTCCACTTT
D gene: .; V gene: TRBV29-1; clone size: .; J gene: TRBJ1-1; CDR3 protein: CSVERTNTEAFF; CDR3 DNA: TGCAGCGTTGAACGGACTAACACTGAAGCTTTCTTT
D gene: .; V gene: TRBV7-9; clone size: .; J gene: TRBJ1-3; CDR3 protein: CASSLRVPGPKTGNTIYF; CDR3 DNA: TGTGCCAGCAGCTTGCGGGTCCCGGGCCCCAAAACTGGAAACACCATATATTTT
D gene: .; V gene: TRBV14; clone size: .; J gene: TRBJ2-7; CDR3 protein: CASSQWGQSNYEQYF; CDR3 DNA: TGTGCCAGCAGCCAATGGGGCCAGTCCAATTACGAGCAGTACTTC
D gene: .; V gene: TRBV6-6; clone size: .; J gene: TRBJ1-5; CDR3 protein: CASSSAGNQPQHF; CDR3 DNA: TGTGCCAGCAGTAGCGCCGGAAATCAGCCCCAGCATTTT
D gene: TRBD2; V gene: TRBV4-2; clone size: .; J gene: TRBJ2-5; CDR3 protein: CASSPGVFLAGGLETQYF; CDR3 DNA: TGTGCCAGCAGCCCGGGGGTCTTTCTAGCGGGGGGCCTGGAGACCCAGTACTTC
D gene: TRBD2; V gene: TRBV6-1; clone size: few; J gene: TRBJ2-1; CDR3 protein: CATASGKTYNEQFF; CDR3 DNA: TGTGCCACCGCTAGCGGGAAGACCTACAATGAGCAGTTCTTC
D gene: TRBD1; V gene: TRBV7-8; clone size: .; J gene: TRBJ1-2; CDR3 protein: CASSLAGDSGYTF; CDR3 DNA: TGTGCCAGCAGCTTAGCGGGGGACAGCGGCTACACCTTC
D gene: .; V gene: TRBV27; clone size: .; J gene: TRBJ2-7; CDR3 protein: CASSFNGNYEQYF; CDR3 DNA: TGTGCCAGCAGTTTCAACGGGAACTACGAGCAGTACTTC
D gene: TRBD1; V gene: TRBV9; clone size: .; J gene: TRBJ2-1; CDR3 protein: CASSTRTGIMDEQFF; CDR3 DNA: TGTGCCAGCAGCACCCGGACAGGGATTATGGATGAGCAGTTCTTC
D gene: .; V gene: TRBV7-9; clone size: .; J gene: TRBJ1-1; CDR3 protein: CASSLLSSPDTEAFF; CDR3 DNA: TGTGCCAGCAGCTTATTGAGTTCTCCGGACACTGAAGCTTTCTTT
D gene: .; V gene: TRBV5-4; clone size: few; J gene: TRBJ1-1; CDR3 protein: CASSPGGVQGNTEAFF; CDR3 DNA: TGTGCCAGCAGCCCCGGCGGCGTACAAGGGAACACTGAAGCTTTCTTT
D gene: TRBD1; V gene: TRBV9; clone size: .; J gene: TRBJ1-6; CDR3 protein: CASSETGAFSPLHF; CDR3 DNA: TGTGCCAGCAGCGAGACAGGGGCTTTTTCACCCCTCCACTTT
D gene: .; V gene: TRBV7-9; clone size: few; J gene: TRBJ2-2; CDR3 protein: CASSAKQGNTGELFF; CDR3 DNA: TGTGCCAGCAGCGCCAAACAGGGAAACACCGGGGAGCTGTTTTTT
D gene: .; V gene: TRBV10-3; clone size: .; J gene: TRBJ1-1; CDR3 protein: CAISPSGAMNTEAFF; CDR3 DNA: TGTGCCATCAGCCCCTCAGGGGCCATGAACACTGAAGCTTTCTTT
D gene: .; V gene: TRBV18; clone size: .; J gene: TRBJ1-1; CDR3 protein: CASSPPAGGGTEAFF; CDR3 DNA: TGTGCCAGCTCACCACCGGCTGGGGGCGGCACTGAAGCTTTCTTT
D gene: TRBD2; V gene: TRBV2; clone size: once; J gene: TRBJ2-5; CDR3 protein: CASSEAVAGVLETQYF; CDR3 DNA: TGTGCCAGCAGTGAAGCGGTAGCGGGGGTGCTAGAGACCCAGTACTTC
D gene: TRBD1; V gene: TRBV6-6; clone size: .; J gene: TRBJ2-1; CDR3 protein: CASSYVRGQSYNEQFF; CDR3 DNA: TGTGCCAGCAGTTACGTCAGGGGGCAGTCCTACAATGAGCAGTTCTTC
D gene: .; V gene: TRBV5-1; clone size: .; J gene: TRBJ2-2; CDR3 protein: CASTRSEFTGELFF; CDR3 DNA: TGCGCCAGCACCCGTTCCGAGTTCACCGGGGAGCTGTTTTTT
D gene: .; V gene: TRBV25-1; clone size: .; J gene: TRBJ2-5; CDR3 protein: CATQRGGTRKTQYF; CDR3 DNA: TGTGCCACCCAAAGGGGGGGTACTAGGAAGACCCAGTACTTC
D gene: .; V gene: TRBV11-1; clone size: .; J gene: TRBJ2-5; CDR3 protein: CASSLASGIETQYF; CDR3 DNA: TGTGCCAGCAGCTTAGCGTCAGGTATAGAGACCCAGTACTTC
D gene: TRBD1; V gene: TRBV6-1; clone size: .; J gene: TRBJ1-1; CDR3 protein: CASKDRGEWGAFF; CDR3 DNA: TGTGCCAGCAAGGACAGGGGGGAATGGGGAGCTTTCTTT
D gene: .; V gene: TRBV9; clone size: .; J gene: TRBJ2-6; CDR3 protein: CASSVVASGANVLTF; CDR3 DNA: TGTGCCAGCAGCGTAGTGGCTTCTGGGGCCAACGTCCTGACTTTC
D gene: .; V gene: TRBV11-1; clone size: .; J gene: TRBJ1-2; CDR3 protein: CASSDRYNYGYTF; CDR3 DNA: TGTGCCAGCAGCGACAGATATAACTATGGCTACACCTTC
D gene: TRBD1; V gene: TRBV28; clone size: .; J gene: TRBJ1-2; CDR3 protein: CASSLGQGNYGYTF; CDR3 DNA: TGTGCCAGCAGTTTGGGACAGGGGAACTATGGCTACACCTTC
D gene: .; V gene: TRBV19; clone size: once; J gene: TRBJ1-3; CDR3 protein: CASSYYGARGNTIYF; CDR3 DNA: TGTGCCAGTAGCTACTACGGAGCTCGTGGAAACACCATATATTTT
D gene: TRBD1; V gene: TRBV6-6; clone size: .; J gene: TRBJ1-2; CDR3 protein: CASSRDRVSNYGYTF; CDR3 DNA: TGTGCCAGCAGCCGCGACAGGGTTTCTAACTATGGCTACACCTTC
D gene: .; V gene: TRBV28; clone size: once; J gene: TRBJ2-2; CDR3 protein: CAINPQHVTGELFF; CDR3 DNA: TGTGCCATTAATCCTCAACACGTTACCGGGGAGCTGTTTTTT
D gene: .; V gene: TRBV7-2; clone size: .; J gene: TRBJ1-5; CDR3 protein: CASSLRGQKHF; CDR3 DNA: TGTGCCAGCAGCCTAAGGGGCCAAAAGCATTTT
D gene: TRBD1; V gene: TRBV7-9; clone size: .; J gene: TRBJ2-3; CDR3 protein: CASSQKGQNTQYF; CDR3 DNA: TGTGCCAGCAGCCAGAAGGGACAGAATACGCAGTATTTT
D gene: TRBD1; V gene: TRBV6-1; clone size: few; J gene: TRBJ2-1; CDR3 protein: CASSSGTGGYNEQFF; CDR3 DNA: TGTGCCAGCAGTTCCGGGACAGGGGGCTACAATGAGCAGTTCTTC
D gene: .; V gene: TRBV9; clone size: .; J gene: TRBJ2-5; CDR3 protein: CASSVEISQETQYF; CDR3 DNA: TGTGCCAGCAGCGTAGAAATCTCCCAAGAGACCCAGTACTTC
D gene: TRBD1; V gene: TRBV30; clone size: .; J gene: TRBJ1-2; CDR3 protein: CASLDRGFGYTF; CDR3 DNA: TGTGCCTCTTTGGACAGGGGCTTTGGCTACACCTTC
D gene: .; V gene: TRBV6-1; clone size: .; J gene: TRBJ2-2; CDR3 protein: CASSARAGFAGELFF; CDR3 DNA: TGTGCCAGCAGCGCCAGGGCAGGGTTTGCCGGGGAGCTGTTTTTT
D gene: .; V gene: TRBV9; clone size: .; J gene: TRBJ2-7; CDR3 protein: CASSPLQGPYEQYF; CDR3 DNA: TGTGCCAGCAGCCCACTTCAGGGGCCCTACGAGCAGTACTTC
D gene: .; V gene: TRBV2; clone size: .; J gene: TRBJ2-3; CDR3 protein: CASSELRAGGDTQYF; CDR3 DNA: TGTGCCAGCAGTGAACTTAGGGCAGGGGGGGATACGCAGTATTTT
D gene: .; V gene: TRBV11-2; clone size: .; J gene: TRBJ2-1; CDR3 protein: CASSFLSNEQFF; CDR3 DNA: TGTGCCAGCAGCTTTTTATCCAATGAGCAGTTCTTC
D gene: .; V gene: TRBV7-8; clone size: .; J gene: TRBJ1-2; CDR3 protein: CASSPKAGSNYGYTF; CDR3 DNA: TGTGCCAGCAGCCCTAAGGCCGGGAGTAACTATGGCTACACCTTC
D gene: TRBD1; V gene: TRBV2; clone size: once; J gene: TRBJ1-4; CDR3 protein: CASSPDRVNEKLFF; CDR3 DNA: TGTGCCAGCAGTCCGGACAGGGTCAATGAAAAACTGTTTTTT
D gene: .; V gene: TRBV19; clone size: .; J gene: TRBJ1-2; CDR3 protein: CASTSLSGNYGYTF; CDR3 DNA: TGTGCCAGTACCTCCCTATCCGGGAACTATGGCTACACCTTC
D gene: TRBD1; V gene: TRBV30; clone size: .; J gene: TRBJ1-4; CDR3 protein: CAWSSSAGQGAEKLFF; CDR3 DNA: TGTGCCTGGAGTTCGAGCGCCGGACAGGGGGCTGAAAAACTGTTTTTT
D gene: .; V gene: TRBV10-3; clone size: .; J gene: TRBJ2-1; CDR3 protein: CAISPGLFYNEQFF; CDR3 DNA: TGTGCCATCAGTCCAGGGTTGTTCTACAATGAGCAGTTCTTC
D gene: TRBD1; V gene: TRBV11-2; clone size: .; J gene: TRBJ1-2; CDR3 protein: CASSLGAGGADYGYTF; CDR3 DNA: TGTGCCAGCAGCTTGGGGGCAGGGGGCGCTGATTATGGCTACACCTTC
D gene: TRBD1; V gene: TRBV7-9; clone size: .; J gene: TRBJ1-4; CDR3 protein: CASSHDRGRFFGEKLFF; CDR3 DNA: TGTGCCAGCAGCCACGACAGGGGGCGCTTTTTTGGTGAAAAACTGTTTTTT
D gene: TRBD1; V gene: TRBV19; clone size: .; J gene: TRBJ2-7; CDR3 protein: CASSQRYDRGGEYF; CDR3 DNA: TGTGCCAGTAGTCAACGATACGACAGGGGTGGGGAGTACTTC
D gene: .; V gene: TRBV28; clone size: few; J gene: TRBJ2-5; CDR3 protein: CASRLRRETQYF; CDR3 DNA: TGTGCCAGCAGGCTAAGAAGAGAGACCCAGTACTTC
D gene: .; V gene: TRBV7-9; clone size: .; J gene: TRBJ1-1; CDR3 protein: CASSLEQNTEAFF; CDR3 DNA: TGTGCCAGCAGCTTAGAACAGAACACTGAAGCTTTCTTT
D gene: .; V gene: TRBV7-9; clone size: .; J gene: TRBJ2-3; CDR3 protein: CASTRTRLTSTDTQYF; CDR3 DNA: TGTGCCAGCACCCGAACAAGACTCACGAGCACAGATACGCAGTATTTT
D gene: TRBD2; V gene: TRBV6-1; clone size: .; J gene: TRBJ2-1; CDR3 protein: CASKVAGGLEQFF; CDR3 DNA: TGTGCCAGCAAGGTAGCGGGGGGACTCGAGCAGTTCTTC
D gene: TRBD1; V gene: TRBV15; clone size: .; J gene: TRBJ1-4; CDR3 protein: CATTLNRGSSEKLFF; CDR3 DNA: TGTGCCACCACGCTGAACAGGGGAAGTAGTGAAAAACTGTTTTTT
D gene: .; V gene: TRBV19; clone size: .; J gene: TRBJ2-6; CDR3 protein: CASNEPGGTRANVLTF; CDR3 DNA: TGTGCCAGTAATGAGCCTGGGGGCACGAGGGCCAACGTCCTGACTTTC
D gene: TRBD1; V gene: TRBV6-5; clone size: .; J gene: TRBJ1-1; CDR3 protein: CASSRTGDNTEAFF; CDR3 DNA: TGTGCCAGCAGCCGGACAGGCGACAACACTGAAGCTTTCTTT
D gene: .; V gene: TRBV28; clone size: .; J gene: TRBJ1-4; CDR3 protein: CASSLRRTGGKLFF; CDR3 DNA: TGTGCCAGCAGTTTACGACGAACCGGGGGAAAACTGTTTTTT
D gene: .; V gene: TRBV4-2; clone size: .; J gene: TRBJ2-7; CDR3 protein: CASSQAQSYEQYF; CDR3 DNA: TGTGCCAGCAGCCAAGCACAGTCCTACGAGCAGTACTTC
D gene: .; V gene: TRBV7-9; clone size: .; J gene: TRBJ1-2; CDR3 protein: CASSSLFEGGRGYTF; CDR3 DNA: TGTGCCAGCAGCTCCCTGTTTGAGGGAGGAAGAGGCTACACCTTC
D gene: TRBD2; V gene: TRBV9; clone size: .; J gene: TRBJ2-2; CDR3 protein: CASSVTSGGNTGELFF; CDR3 DNA: TGTGCCAGCAGCGTGACTAGCGGGGGTAACACCGGGGAGCTGTTTTTT
D gene: TRBD2; V gene: TRBV6-5; clone size: .; J gene: TRBJ2-7; CDR3 protein: CASGTSGGYEQYF; CDR3 DNA: TGTGCCAGCGGGACTAGCGGGGGATACGAGCAGTACTTC
D gene: TRBD1; V gene: TRBV6-6; clone size: .; J gene: TRBJ1-3; CDR3 protein: CASSYPGTGSSNTIYF; CDR3 DNA: TGTGCCAGCAGTTACCCCGGGACAGGGTCTAGTAACACCATATATTTT
D gene: TRBD2; V gene: TRBV7-9; clone size: once; J gene: TRBJ2-7; CDR3 protein: CASSSGEMPYEQYF; CDR3 DNA: TGTGCCAGCTCTAGCGGGGAGATGCCCTACGAGCAGTACTTC